This T cell receptor beta chain was identified in a study of cytomegalovirus exposure and HLA in healthy donors (dated by TCRdb to 2015 to 2018). Notes on the research overall: In an earlier analysis of about 560 of the donors, 250 to 350 Gb of sequence data and 90 million to 120 million unique TCR beta sequences from 180 million or so T cells were reported. An early release that covered fewer than 750 HLA-typed donors contained around 300 gigabases of sequencing data and around 80 million unique TCR sequences. Among the roughly 400 genotyped donors, 75% to 90% belonged to the genetic ancestry cluster associated with self-reported Caucasian donors. The study aimed to test whether cataloging public T cell receptors could reveal signatures of past pathogen exposure. The study profiled the T cell repertoires of hundreds of subjects by immunosequencing and related them to cytomegalovirus serostatus. A separate validation cohort of 90 to 150 different subjects was used in addition to the 666-subject first cohort. To predict cytomegalovirus infection status, the study combined high-throughput TCR immunosequencing, statistical association of individual TCRs with disease status, and machine learning. In a later analysis, previously published TCR beta repertoires from hundreds of donors were re-analyzed and high-resolution HLA genotyping was added so that TCR occurrence patterns could be studied. Rather than drawing on any new phenotypic data, the later analysis identified candidate immune exposures from TCR beta sequences and the way those sequences occurred across donors. In an earlier analysis of a few hundred of the donors, high-throughput TCR beta sequencing was used to judge whether each TCR beta V gene segment behaved as functional or pseudogenic. Donor age, sex, ethnicity and CMV serostatus were collected together with the repertoire data. A later genetic analysis took genome-wide SNP genotypes for about 65% of the roughly 670 donors and used that subset as a discovery cohort. Every repertoire in the discovery cohort had been generated on one and the same sequencing platform. Class I and class II HLA loci were covered by the typing at four-digit resolution. Typing coverage varied by locus: roughly 620-630 donors for A, B, C, DRB1 and DQB1; roughly 500 for DQA1; over 600 for DPA1; approximately 470 for DPB1. Roughly 5 DR-DQ haplotypes were handled as single units for association and clustering because linkage in the cohort was strong. Among under 450 genotyped donors of the cohort, an average of around 240,000 unique TCR beta nucleotide sequences were sequenced per donor, roughly 18% of them non-productive. The paper's findings and limits, for the study overall: A few of the identified cytomegalovirus-associated TCR beta chains were confirmed in vitro to be specific for cytomegalovirus antigens. A further reported finding was that TCR beta sequences accurately predicted the HLA-A and HLA-B alleles for most subjects in the first cohort. Sequencing depth was assumed to be roughly uniform across donors in the presence/absence analyses, though that assumption may not hold. Some IMGT-functional V segments, including TRBV6-2 and TRBV6-3, could not be distinguished by the 87-base-pair reads and were therefore excluded. Because some donors lacked HLA typing at each locus, the association tests relied only on the typed subset. For the cohort, immune exposure information was limited to CMV serostatus. The classifier was reported to diagnose cytomegalovirus status with high specificity and sensitivity in both the original cohort and the validation cohort. The authors suggested that the approach could potentially be extended to other disease states and immunological phenotypes. Across donors, most TCR sequences were observed very rarely, whereas some public TCRs were present in many individuals. According to a later analysis, TCR association rates differed among HLA loci, with DRB1 alleles showing the most associated TCRs and HLA-C alleles showing the fewest. Compared with the roughly 700-donor mean, donors in an Asian-associated ancestry cluster had fewer N-insertions in productive TCRs, according to a later genetic analysis. A cluster of highly shared sequence variants was judged likely to represent a technical artifact of the sequencing pipeline. At a false discovery rate of 0.05, a later analysis linked 16,951 TCR beta sequences to specific HLA alleles. The study gave a list of around 170 TCR beta chains associated with cytomegalovirus. Because counts were too low, 15 or so rarely observed V segments, including chromosome 9 orphons, were excluded from the earlier analysis of some 540 of the donors. In this cohort, only TCR beta chains were sequenced, and detectable features were limited by the absence of alpha or paired-chain data. Linkage disequilibrium might explain the correlated functional status among segregating V segments, but an unknown experimental factor could not be ruled out. An association between a missense DCLRE1C variant and V-gene and J-gene trimming of TCR beta chains was found in a later genetic analysis and replicated in an independent cohort. Assigning TCR associations to individual alleles was difficult when HLA alleles, especially DR and DQ, strongly co-occurred. Several of the top co-occurrence clusters appeared to be linked to parvovirus B19, influenza, CMV and Epstein-Barr virus, according to a later analysis. Compared with equally common non-associated chains, HLA-associated TCR beta chains in a later analysis were more clonally expanded and had lower generation probabilities. In a later analysis, most CMV-associated TCR beta chains were found to appear HLA-restricted, with HLA associations seemingly driven largely by CMV exposure. An earlier analysis of some 560 of the donors showed that most TCR beta V segments appeared in productive rearrangements either about 87% or about 30% of the time, which broadly matched IMGT annotations.

The CDR3 spans 15 residues, from the cysteine through the phenylalanine. The entry retains the CDR3 DNA only, 45 bases that are in frame from base 1. Looking up the germline V gene yields CDR1 SGHDT and CDR2 YYEEEE. The library was produced with the immunoSEQ multiplex PCR assay. The multiplex PCR relied on a mix of 60 forward primers for TCR Vbeta segments and 13 reverse primers for TCR Jbeta segments. The CDR3 region of rearranged TCR beta genes was amplified from genomic DNA by a multiplex PCR assay. The Illumina HiSeq System was used to sequence the amplified TCR beta libraries as 87-base-pair reads. The original methods were these. A later analysis tallied 75 million to 95 million unique TCR beta chains across the 666 repertoires, and roughly 11 million of those chains were shared by two or more donors. To remove PCR and sequencing errors, raw reads were error-corrected and collapsed into unique sequences using a nearest-neighbor algorithm that merged closely related sequences. Alignment of CDR3 sequences to IMGT reference sequences was used to assign V, D and J gene segments. Each retained sequence needed at least a six-nucleotide match to both a V gene segment and a J gene segment. A rearrangement counted as productive if the CDR3 had no stop codons and remained in frame with V and J, and every other rearrangement counted as non-productive. CDR3 was defined according to IMGT convention as the region running from the second conserved V-encoded cysteine to the conserved J-encoded phenylalanine. In an earlier analysis of roughly 580 of the donors, sequences lacking an unambiguous match to a single V gene segment were excluded. An earlier analysis of 587 of the donors called V segments functional above 56.7% productive rearrangements and segregating when the between-donor standard deviation exceeded 5%. To diagnose cytomegalovirus status from the catalog of TCR beta chain sequences, a statistical classification framework was built. In a later analysis, TCR nucleotide sequences were compared against IMGT/GENE-DB human TR gene sequences so that V and J genes could be assigned. A later analysis assigned CDR3 sequences and most-parsimonious VDJ recombination scenarios with the TCRdist pipeline. A later analysis defined each TCR beta chain by its CDR3 amino acid sequence plus V-gene family, and excluded reads lacking a unique V-gene family. In a later analysis, around 600 highly shared, low-generation-probability nucleotide sequences were removed to address suspected cross-contamination and a sequencing artifact. In a later analysis, a clonal expansion index for each public chain was calculated from normalized within-repertoire ranks of inferred template counts. In a later analysis, generation probabilities were computed with a VDJ recombination model fitted to out-of-frame rearrangements, and the resulting probabilities were checked against IGoR. Hypergeometric tests were used in a later analysis to score TCR-TCR, TCR-HLA and TCR-CMV co-occurrence, with a repertoire-size bias correction applied to the TCR pairs. A later analysis estimated false discovery rates by permuting HLA or CMV assignments 20 times. In a later analysis, co-occurring TCRs were grouped using DBSCAN, and TCRdist sequence similarity was added for clustering within HLA-allele-positive subsets. For co-occurrence clustering, repertoires with fewer than 30,000 or more than 120,000 public chains were excluded, along with about five repertoires with anomalous nucleotide sharing. TCRdb holds this immuneACCESS table with in-frame rearrangements only. Some clones are missing; in checked studies, unresolved V genes explain under half, and the rest has no known cause. Clone size and the V and J calls come from that table; the DNA yielded D and trimming. The table for this sample lists 45,000 to 65,000 clones; around 67% of them were counted only once. Of the sample, roughly 22% falls within the top ten clones.

The cohort consisted of hundreds of healthy bone marrow donors. All cohort members were sampled while nominally healthy, although unrecorded immune exposures were likely present. The donor tested CMV seropositive, placing the donor among the roughly 270 seropositive members of the cohort. Each donor provided a peripheral blood sample, and peripheral blood mononuclear cells were used for TCR beta sequencing. Genomic DNA extraction from the blood cell samples was performed with the Qiagen DNeasy Blood Extraction Kit. Turning to this clone: The antigen it recognizes is unknown. Mismatch with germline at one junction end may stem from a read error. The identical CDR3 is also encoded by other nucleotide sequences in the sample.

The sample was PBMCs. The clonotype was recovered from a woman aged 45-65 years in good health and CMV-seropositive. The receptor chain draws on TRBV5-6 and TRBJ1-2; the D region possibly corresponds to TRBD1 (5 bases align). This receptor carries the CDR3 CASSWGVGPNYGYTF. In nucleotide form, the sequence is TGTGCCAGCAGCTGGGGGGTCGGACCTAACTACGGCTACACCTTC.